This T cell receptor (beta chain) was found in a study of control samples from healthy donors and cancer patients. Germline values: CDR1 LGHDT, CDR2 YNNKEL (reference sequence). The V end was cut by 11 bases, the J end by 0 bases, with 25 bases between. The CDR3 contains 17 residues. Generated by immunoSEQ multiplex PCR, the TCRdb table keeps only in-frame clones and is missing some. Of 100,000 to 150,000 clones in the sample, 90% were seen once. The chain uses TRBV3-1 (or the pseudogene TRBV3-2) and TRBJ2-5; no clear D. This sequence originates from a man in his late teens or twenties in good health. Sequenced: blood. The CDR3 coding sequence is TGTGCCGGGAAGCCAACGTGGTCTCGAGGCTACCAAGAGACCCAGTACTTC. Translation: CAGKPTWSRGYQETQYF.